The 8 T cell receptor beta chains reported below all come from one sample, sequenced in a study of T cells after posttransplantation cyclophosphamide. Using immunoSEQ multiplex PCR, the repertoire was profiled, and TCRdb retains in-frame clones only, with some absent. The repertoire holds 25,000 to 30,000 clones, with just over 85% as singletons. The material sequenced was PBMCs. The receptors derive from a man aged 50-60 years.

This chain links TRBV2 with TRBJ2-3; D remains ambiguous. Germline lookup yields CDR1 SNHLY and CDR2 FYNNEI. V lost 6 bases and J lost 4, with 8 bases in between. The CDR3 contains 12 residues. The CDR3: CASSRLADTQYF. Written as DNA, the CDR3 is TGTGCCAGCAGCCGGTTGGCAGATACGCAGTATTTT.

The V and J genes are TRBV9 and TRBJ1-2; D unresolved. This CDR3 is built from 14 residues. Germline V CDR1 and CDR2: SGDLS, YYNGEE. Trimming stripped 2 bases from V and 7 bases from J, with 15 bases between. DNA of the CDR3: TGTGCCAGCAGCGTCTTTCGGGAGGGCGGTGGCTACACCTTC. It encodes CASSVFREGGGYTF.

The rearrangement links TRBV4-1 to TRBJ2-5; 11 nucleotides match TRBD2. CDR1 is MGHRA, CDR2 YSYEKL, per germline. V lost 6 bases, J lost 5 bases, and 8 bases stayed unmatched. The CDR3 has 15 residues. CDR3 DNA: TGCGCCAGCAGACGACTAGCGGGGCCTCTGGAGACCCAGTACTTC. It codes for CASRRLAGPLETQYF.

The chain combines TRBV7-2 with TRBJ1-2, with D perhaps matching TRBD1 (6 bases). The CDR3 has 14 amino acids. Germline V CDR1 and CDR2: SGHTA, FQGNSA. Trimming cost V 8 bases and J 3 bases, with 16 bases left between them. The DNA for the CDR3 is TGTGCCAGCGAGCTCTCACAGGGATACTATGGCTACACCTTC. This codes for CASELSQGYYGYTF.

The V gene is TRBV7-2, the J gene TRBJ2-5; D gene unclear. The CDR3 has 13 amino acids. The V end was cut by 5 bases, the J end by 3 bases, with 10 bases between. CDR1 is SGHTA, CDR2 FQGNSA, per germline. The CDR3 coding sequence is TGTGCCAGCAGCCTTACAGCAAAAGAGACCCAGTACTTC. This codes for CASSLTAKETQYF.

This sequence joins TRBV10-3 and TRBJ1-3; D not certain. The V gene's germline CDR1 is ENHRY and CDR2 SYGVKD. The length of the CDR3 is 13 residues. Trimming stripped 2 bases from V and 6 bases from J, with 8 bases between. The CDR3 DNA sequence: TGTGCCATCAGTGAGCCTCGAGAAAACACCATATATTTT. Translating gives CAISEPRENTIYF.

A word on this clone: At one end the junction does not follow the germline gene, possibly because of a read error. This chain uses TRBV7-7 with TRBJ2-1; 10 bases are a match to TRBD2. The CDR3 sequence is 15 residues long. The germline V gene has CDR1 SSHAT and CDR2 FNYEAQ (reference sequence). CDR3: CASSPGLAENNEQFF. In nucleotides, the CDR3 is TGTGCTAGCAGCCCAGGACTAGCGGAGAACAATGAGCAGTTCTTC. The entire variable domain, with the rest obtained from reference TRBV7-7 and TRBJ2-1, is as follows: GAGVSQSPRYKVTKRGQDVTLRCDPISSHATLYWYQQALGQGPEFLTYFNYEAQPDKSGLPSDRFSAERPEGSISTLTIQRTEQRDSAMYRCASSPGLAENNEQFFGPGTRLTVL.

The V and J genes are TRBV29-1 and TRBJ2-1; D is ambiguous. The CDR3 is 15 amino acids. Trimming stripped 3 bases from V and 1 base from J, with 13 bases between. Per the germline V gene, CDR1 is SQVTM and CDR2 is ANQGSEA. In DNA, the CDR3 is TGCAGCGTTGATCTCCCAGGCAGGTCCTACAATGAGCAGTTCTTC. This codes for CSVDLPGRSYNEQFF.